The clone carrying this TCR beta chain has more than one count but fewer than ten. In the original workflow: Estimation of nucleated cell counts relied on the amplification of reference gene primers. Sequencing was performed with immunoSEQ multiplex PCR; in TCRdb, only in-frame clones are kept and a portion is missing. V, J and clone size are those of that table, while D and trimming were read from the DNA. The sample holds approximately 170,000 clones; more than 80% are singletons and the top ten take around 12%. The entry originates in a study of blood T cell repertoires in COVID-19. Looking at the study overall: Sample material is recorded as cDNA or gDNA derived from T cells, B-cell-depleted T cells, or PBMCs.

The recovered donors of Cohort 3 showed two negative PCRs, clearance, or symptom resolution. Germline trimming cut 1 base from V and 4 bases from J; bases unmatched to any gene: 7. This CDR3 has 16 residues. CDR1 and CDR2 (germline): LGHDT, YNNKEL (reference sequence). The V and J genes are TRBV3-1 (or the pseudogene TRBV3-2) and TRBJ1-1, with 9 bases matching TRBD1. The source of this sequence is a man aged 50 to 59 who had recovered from COVID-19. The material sequenced was PBMCs or T cells enriched from blood (not recorded which). CDR3 protein: CASSQVPGTGSTEAFF. The CDR3 nucleotides are TGTGCCAGCAGCCAAGTTCCCGGGACAGGGAGCACTGAAGCTTTCTTT.